Many counts were recorded for the clone carrying this TCR beta chain. What it recognizes is unknown. 5'RACE employing 10-nucleotide random UMIs yielded the cDNA. TCRdb processed the 5' RACE reads anew with MiXCR; each CDR3 protein has one entry. The profile shows roughly 59,000 distinct CDR3 sequences, 5.2% of them singletons. This sample is part of a study of neurological immune-mediated disorders. Whole-study findings and limits: Phylogenetic grouping put 18 of 34 multiple sclerosis patients' repertoires into one related-CDR3 cluster, a possible signature.

The sequence was collected from a human donor with multiple sclerosis. The donor label of this sample is uncertain. Source material: PBMCs.

The CDR3 DNA is TGTGCCAGCAGCGTAGATCCAGGGGCCTATTATGGCTACACCTTC. It encodes CASSVDPGAYYGYTF. The chain links TRBV9 to TRBJ1-2, with a weak D call TRBD1 (6 bases). This CDR3 spans 15 amino acids. V lost 0 bases and J lost 5, with 14 bases in between. The germline V gene has CDR1 SGDLS and CDR2 YYNGEE.